The T cell receptor beta chain under discussion was sequenced for a study of shared clonotypes between healthy human individuals. The naive CD8 population came from CD45RO-negative cells selected for CCR7, without terminally differentiated effector memory CD45RA+ cells. The germline V gene has CDR1 SEHNR and CDR2 FQNEAQ (reference sequence). The CDR3 is 11 amino acids. Trimming pared 5 bases from V and 8 bases from J, leaving 7 bases between. About this clone itself: Other DNA sequences in this sample translate to the same CDR3.

Every subset had its genomic DNA shared out evenly among several immunoSEQ plates. In replicate PCRs of sorted subsets, approximately 210 ng DNA, some 28,000 T cell genomes, was used. The data were produced by immunoSEQ multiplex PCR, yet TCRdb's version contains in-frame clones alone and is incomplete. The data show 2 million or so clones, about 95% seen once. The chain links TRBV7-9 to TRBJ2-1; D call uncertain. The source of this sequence is a man between 18 and 29 years old in good health. Sequencing was performed on naive CD8+ T cells sorted from blood. The CDR3 sequence: CASSLADEQFF. CDR3 nucleotide sequence: TGTGCCAGCAGCCTCGCCGATGAGCAGTTCTTC.